This T cell receptor beta chain was obtained from a study of blood T cell repertoires in COVID-19 (dated by TCRdb to the early 2020s). At the level of the whole study: Collaborator samples came from the United States, Italy and Spain and covered acute and convalescent phases of COVID-19. The prospective study material was composed of cDNA or gDNA derived from T cells, B-cell-depleted T cells, or PBMCs. Deeply sampled blood TCRbeta repertoires from subjects exposed to, actively infected with, or recovered from COVID-19 were included in the dataset. The repertoires were released in a freely available public database intended as a resource for research on the immune response to SARS-CoV-2. Samples came from the ongoing ImmuneRACE study (first 160 participants) plus 1,254 subjects from 6 global collaborators. A de-identified subject ID, COVID-19 status, age in years and sex were almost always included in the sample metadata. Where available, HLA class I and class II types were obtained from metadata supplied by the sample provider rather than from assay-based typing.

In the prospective study, participants were roughly 18 to 90 years old, resided in about two dozen geographic areas of the United States, and were enrolled through a virtual design. In the prospective study, participants were assigned to cohorts based on the clinical history participants reported in a screening survey and a study questionnaire. Each participant in the prospective study had whole blood, serum and a nasopharyngeal or oropharyngeal swab collected by mobile phlebotomists. Prospective study participants could optionally give additional blood draws and questionnaires over an approximately 2-month period. Before DNA extraction, prospective study blood samples were shipped either frozen or at room temperature. CDR1 and CDR2 are drawn from the germline V gene (reference sequence): LNHDA, SQIVND. The CDR3 holds 16 amino acids from the cysteine to the phenylalanine. Just the 48-base CDR3 DNA is kept, in frame starting at base 1. V and J are trimmed by 3 bases and 7 bases, and the gene matches miss 8 bases of the junction.

TCRbeta CDR3 regions were amplified from genomic DNA using the immunoSEQ Assay, a bias-controlled multiplex PCR. In the authors' own workflow: The number of nucleated cells in each sample was estimated from the amplification of reference gene primers within the assay. Sequence reads were collapsed and filtered to measure the absolute abundance of every unique TCRbeta CDR3 rearrangement. For each sample, productive Simpson clonality was calculated by taking the square root of Simpson's diversity index across productive rearrangements. TCRdb mirrors the immuneACCESS table, restricted to in-frame sequences. Some clones are absent from its copies; in checked studies, under half trace to an unresolved V gene, and the reason for the others is unknown. The V and J calls and clone size are taken from that table; D and trimming were inferred from the DNA. For this sample there are about 160,000 clones; approximately 81% appear just once. The top ten clonotypes cover around 6% of the sample.

Regarding this clone: Which antigen it targets is not known. No per-base quality is available; no much larger clone lies one base away.

Paper-wide results and their limitations: The amount of clinical and demographic metadata varied by source and participant and was provided uncurated.

The TCR sequence derives from a woman aged 40 to 55 with acute COVID-19. Recombination connected TRBV19 to TRBJ1-5; TRBD1 fits 11 bases in the junction. The sequencing sample was made of PBMCs or T cells enriched from blood (not recorded which). CDR3 region: CASSMDRGRGEQPQHF. The nucleotide sequence reads as follows: TGTGCCAGTAGTATGGACAGGGGGCGAGGGGAACAGCCCCAGCATTTT.